These 32 T cell receptor beta chains share one sample of origin, sequenced in a study of tumor-infiltrating lymphocytes in oesophageal squamous cell carcinoma. One entry per CDR3 protein results from TCRdb running MiXCR on the PCR reads. Of fewer than 20,000 distinct CDR3 sequences in the sample, roughly two fifths were seen once. The specimen was esophageal tumor tissue. These receptors were taken from a male donor with esophageal squamous cell carcinoma.

This clonotype was observed a handful of times. The chain combines TRBV4-1 with TRBJ2-2; TRBD2 matches at 8 bases. V shed 0 bases, J shed 6 bases, and the junction held 21 bases outside the gene matches. CDR1 MGHRA and CDR2 YSYEKL come from the germline V gene. This CDR3 comprises 21 residues. This chain's CDR3 is CASSQEAGLAGRVGSPGELFF. The CDR3 DNA reads as TGCGCCAGCAGCCAAGAGGCTGGCCTAGCGGGCAGGGTTGGGAGTCCCGGGGAGCTGTTTTTT.

With respect to this clonotype: Because the CDR3 is missing its conserved closing phenylalanine or tryptophan, this is likely a read error. The limits of the CDR3 on the DNA are not certain, so only TCRdb's listed CDR3 is given. The V and J genes are TRBV7-6 and TRBJ2-3; the DNA was not used to check the table's D call, TRBD2. Per the germline V gene, CDR1 is SGHVS and CDR2 is FNYEAQ. From its first to its last residue, the CDR3 has 18 amino acids. CDR3 residues: CASAPDSGGGNNEQFFGP.

The chain employs TRBV6-5 and TRBJ2-1, with 13 bases aligning to TRBD2. With V trimmed by 5 bases and J by 0 bases, 19 bases remained unmatched. CDR3 size: 22 residues. Germline-derived CDR1 and CDR2 are MNHEY and SVGAGI. The CDR3 loop is CASSDSLDVRTSGGSSYNEQFF. Written as DNA, the CDR3 is TGTGCCAGCAGTGACAGCTTGGATGTGAGGACTAGCGGGGGCAGCTCCTACAATGAGCAGTTCTTC.

This clonotype has a count of ten or more. The genes are TRBV27 and TRBJ2-5, with 9 bases identical to TRBD2. Trimming removed 2 bases from V and 5 bases from J; junction bases left unmatched: 9. This CDR3 is 16 amino acids long. Germline V gene sequence: CDR1 MNHEY, CDR2 SMNVEV (reference sequence). The CDR3 region is CASSLGRAGGLETQYF. The CDR3 DNA reads as TGTGCCAGCAGTTTAGGCAGGGCGGGAGGGCTGGAGACCCAGTACTTC.

The V call is TRBV12-3 or TRBV12-4, the J call TRBJ2-1; TRBD1 matches at 11 bases. The ends lost 2 bases at V and 7 bases at J; junction bases unmatched: 1. The length of the CDR3 is 14 residues. For the CDR3, the DNA is TGTGCCAGCAGTTTAAGGGACAGGGGGAATGAGCAGTTCTTC. Its translation: CASSLRDRGNEQFF.

This clonotype qualifies as medium-sized (0.01 to 0.1%). V gene TRBV7-9 combines with J gene TRBJ2-1; 11 positions match TRBD2. From germline, CDR1 is SEHNR and CDR2 FQNEAQ (reference sequence). This CDR3 spans 14 amino acids. J gave up 5 bases and V 3 bases, and 0 bases lay outside the gene matches. The CDR3 DNA reads TGTGCCAGCAGCTTGGGACTAGCGGACAATGAGCAGTTCTTC. It encodes CASSLGLADNEQFF.

This clonotype came up many times. V gene TRBV10-1 combines with J gene TRBJ2-7, with TRBD1 as a possible D gene (5 bases). The CDR3 runs 13 residues. Trimming removed 3 bases from V and 4 bases from J, with 10 bases in between. CDR1 and CDR2 from the germline V gene are WNHNN and SYGVQD (reference sequence). The CDR3 loop is CASSEHPGYEQYF. The DNA for the CDR3 is TGCGCCAGCAGTGAACACCCAGGGTACGAGCAGTACTTC.

This clonotype appeared many times. V and J are TRBV12-3 or TRBV12-4 and TRBJ2-7, with TRBD2 identical over 8 bases. The CDR3 has 14 residues. Trimming removed 5 bases from V and 4 bases from J; junction bases left unmatched: 7. The CDR3 spells CASSGSGGIYEQYF. The CDR3 DNA is TGTGCCAGCAGTGGCTCGGGGGGGATTTACGAGCAGTACTTC.

This clonotype came up many times. The chain couples TRBV5-6 to TRBJ2-5, with D perhaps TRBD2 (5 bases). The CDR3 spans 17 residues. With 0 bases removed from V and 4 bases from J, the gap between germline ends came to 19 bases. The germline V gene has CDR1 SGHDT and CDR2 YYEEEE. In DNA, the CDR3 is TGTGCCAGCAGCTTGGTAGGCGTCGGCGGGTCACGAGAGACCCAGTACTTC. Translation gives CASSLVGVGGSRETQYF. The whole variable domain, filled in from reference TRBV5-6 and TRBJ2-5, reads DAGVTQSPTHLIKTRGQQVTLRCSPKSGHDTVSWYQQALGQGPQFIFQYYEEEERQRGNFPDRFSGHQFPNYSSELNVNALLLGDSALYLCASSLVGVGGSRETQYFGPGTRLLVL.

The CDR3 protein is CASSLEGGGRPGGYTF. The CDR3 bases are TGTGCCAGCAGCTTGGAGGGGGGGGGGAGGCCCGGGGGCTACACCTTC. The rearrangement links TRBV5-6 to TRBJ1-2, with D perhaps TRBD1 (6 bases). V was trimmed by 0 bases and J by 8 bases, leaving 20 bases between them. This CDR3 comprises 16 residues. Germline CDR1 is SGHDT and CDR2 is YYEEEE. Drawing the rest from reference TRBV5-6 and TRBJ1-2, the complete variable domain is DAGVTQSPTHLIKTRGQQVTLRCSPKSGHDTVSWYQQALGQGPQFIFQYYEEEERQRGNFPDRFSGHQFPNYSSELNVNALLLGDSALYLCASSLEGGGRPGGYTFGSGTRLTVV.

This clonotype was counted at least ten times. This chain joins TRBV7-2 and TRBJ2-7; no definite D call. From germline, CDR1 is SGHTA and CDR2 FQGNSA. The CDR3 has 13 residues. V lost 0 bases, J lost 4 bases, and 7 bases lay in between. In DNA, the CDR3 is TGTGCCAGCAGCTTAGCGGTAGGGTACGAGCAGTACTTC. Protein: CASSLAVGYEQYF.

Remarks on this clonotype: The CDR3 does not close with the conserved phenylalanine or tryptophan, likely indicating a read error. No DNA is shown, since the ends of the CDR3 on it are uncertain; the CDR3 is the one TCRdb lists. The chain employs TRBV28 and TRBJ2-1; TRBD1, the table's D call, lacks a check against the DNA. The CDR3 length is 18 residues, termini included. Germline V gene sequence: CDR1 MDHEN, CDR2 SYDVKM. The CDR3 protein is CASSPYAGTGSYEQYFGA.

This clonotype was observed many times. The chain is built from TRBV24-1 and TRBJ2-3, with TRBD1 identical over 8 bases. The CDR3 totals 14 residues. Germline values: CDR1 KGHDR, CDR2 SFDVKD. The J segment lost 7 bases and the V segment lost 7 bases, leaving 9 bases of the junction unmatched. CDR3 DNA sequence: TGTGCCACCAGCAGCCGGACAGGGCAAAATACGCAGTATTTT. Residues: CATSSRTGQNTQYF.

This clonotype appeared many times. The V call is TRBV12-3 or TRBV12-4, the J call TRBJ2-5; D uncertain. Trimming took off 4 bases at V and 11 bases at J, with 17 bases between the two ends. The CDR3 sequence is 13 residues long. The CDR3 loop is CASSSRRTVVQYF. Written as DNA, the CDR3 is TGTGCCAGCAGTTCCCGAAGAACGGTAGTGCAGTACTTC.

A few counts support this clonotype. This CDR3 is CASSGRQPHSTDTQYF. The CDR3 coding sequence is TGTGCCAGTAGTGGGCGACAGCCGCATAGCACAGATACGCAGTATTTT. This chain connects TRBV19 to TRBJ2-3, with D perhaps matching TRBD1 (5 bases). The CDR3 length is 16 residues. From germline, CDR1 is LNHDA and CDR2 SQIVND (reference sequence). The V and J ends lost 5 bases and 0 bases respectively, with 15 bases between them. Drawing the rest from reference TRBV19 and TRBJ2-3, the complete variable domain is DGGITQSPKYLFRKEGQNVTLSCEQNLNHDAMYWYRQDPGQGLRLIYYSQIVNDFQKGDIAEGYSVSREKKESFPLTVTSAQKNPTAFYLCASSGRQPHSTDTQYFGPGTRLTVL.

The V and J genes are TRBV7-9 and TRBJ2-5, with TRBD2 as a possible D gene (6 bases). From germline, CDR1 is SEHNR and CDR2 FQNEAQ (reference sequence). Deletions cut 5 bases from V and 11 bases from J, with 21 bases between. The CDR3 covers 14 residues. Here the CDR3 reads CASSPPTRNNEQYF. The CDR3 DNA reads as TGTGCCAGCAGCCCCCCGACTAGGAACAATGAGCAGTACTTC.

The V gene is TRBV6-8, the J gene TRBJ2-1; D might be TRBD1 (6 bases). Trimming took off 0 bases at V and 0 bases at J, with 9 bases between the two ends. Germline V gene data show CDR1 as MNHGY and CDR2 as SAAAGT. The length of the CDR3 is 16 residues. This CDR3 reads CASSYSPGVSYNEQFF. CDR3 coding DNA: TGTGCCAGCAGTTACTCCCCAGGGGTCTCCTACAATGAGCAGTTCTTC.

This clonotype was detected many times. A much bigger clone sits one base away, suggesting this may be a read error. The genes are TRBV6-1 and TRBJ2-1; the match to TRBD1 covers 7 bases. The J call may not be correct, given that the DNA end is closer to TRBJ2-7. The CDR3 loop spans 14 amino acids. In germline, CDR1 is MNHNS, CDR2 SASEGT. For the CDR3, the DNA is TGTGCCAGCTCGACAGGGAGCTCCTACAATGAGCAGTACTTC. As protein: CASSTGSSYNEQYF.

This clonotype was found a few times. The rearrangement uses TRBV5-4 and TRBJ2-1; 8 bases are shared with TRBD2. V trimming: 4 bases; J trimming: 0 bases; junction bases outside the gene matches: 6. Germline CDR1 reads SGHNT; CDR2 reads YYREEE (reference sequence). The CDR3 length is 16 residues. CDR3 loop: CASSPGGGGSYNEQFF. CDR3 nucleotide sequence: TGTGCCAGCAGCCCCGGGGGGGGGGGCTCCTACAATGAGCAGTTCTTC.

This clonotype was counted between two and nine times. The chain recombines TRBV12-3 or TRBV12-4 with TRBJ2-1; D ambiguous. CDR3 length equals 12 residues. V lost 3 bases to trimming and J lost 10 bases, with 10 bases between them. CDR3 sequence: CASSLKPEEQFF. CDR3 coding DNA: TGTGCCAGCAGTTTGAAGCCCGAGGAGCAGTTCTTC.

In this sample, this clonotype is medium-sized. The chain recombines TRBV7-6 with TRBJ2-7, with 7 bases that match TRBD1. V trimming: 1 base; J trimming: 4 bases; junction bases outside the gene matches: 1. The length of the CDR3 is 13 residues. Germline CDR1 is SGHVS and CDR2 is FNYEAQ. The CDR3 DNA follows: TGTGCCAGCAGCTTAGGGGACAGATACGAGCAGTACTTC. This translates into CASSLGDRYEQYF.

The V gene is TRBV5-1, the J gene TRBJ2-7, with D tentatively TRBD2 (5 bases). Gene TRBJ2-1 matches the end of the DNA better, so the J call may be wrong. Germline assignment: CDR1 SGHRS and CDR2 YFSETQ. This CDR3 is built from 15 residues. The CDR3 loop is CATQRTGSPYNEQFF. The CDR3 DNA reads as TGCGCCACCCAACGGACTGGCTCGCCCTACAATGAGCAGTTCTTC.

This clonotype has a single count. Because the CDR3 is missing its conserved closing phenylalanine or tryptophan, this is likely a read error. The DNA is omitted, as the CDR3 cannot be located on it reliably, and the CDR3 follows TCRdb's listing. The rearrangement joins TRBV7-8 to TRBJ2-3. The CDR3 spans 11 residues, counting both ends. Germline-derived CDR1 and CDR2 are SGHVS and FQNEAQ. CDR3 sequence reads: CASSPQIEQYS.

There are many counts of this clonotype. The chain recombines TRBV5-1 with TRBJ2-5, with D uncertain. Trimming removed 1 base at V and 1 base at J, with 5 bases between. The germline V gene encodes CDR1 SGHRS and CDR2 YFSETQ. This CDR3 comprises 13 residues. CDR3 DNA: TGCGCCAGCAGCTTGAGGCCCCAAGAGACCCAGTACTTC. Translation gives CASSLRPQETQYF. The full variable domain, in which reference TRBV5-1 and TRBJ2-5 provide the parts outside the CDR3, is KAGVTQTPRYLIKTRGQQVTLSCSPISGHRSVSWYQQTPGQGLQFLFEYFSETQRNKGNFPGRFSGRQFSNSRSEMNVSTLELGDSALYLCASSLRPQETQYFGPGTRLLVL.

This clonotype has ten or more counts. A read error may be the cause here, since a much bigger clone is one base away. The chain has TRBV7-3 and TRBJ2-5; no reliable D call. The CDR3 spans 14 residues. Germline-derived CDR1 and CDR2 are SGHTA and FQGTGA. Trimming removed 2 bases at V and 11 bases at J, with 18 bases between. The CDR3 spells CASSLGPHPNEQYF. DNA for the CDR3: TGTGCCAGCAGCTTAGGGCCGCACCCGAATGAGCAGTACTTC.

In this sample, this clonotype turned up a few times. This chain joins TRBV2 and TRBJ1-1; perhaps TRBD1 as D (6 bases). CDR1 and CDR2 (germline): SNHLY, FYNNEI. The germline V and J ends were trimmed by 7 bases and 4 bases, with 16 bases remaining between them. The CDR3 consists of 14 residues. The DNA for the CDR3 is TGTGCCAGCACTCCACCAGGGGCGAGCACTGAAGCTTTCTTT. It specifies CASTPPGASTEAFF.

This clonotype was detected a few times. This chain joins TRBV7-2 and TRBJ2-3; no clear D. V was pared by 5 bases and J by 0 bases, with 9 bases between. Germline assignment: CDR1 SGHTA and CDR2 FQGNSA. This CDR3 spans 14 amino acids. This chain's CDR3 is CASSTTTSTDTQYF. The CDR3 DNA sequence: TGTGCCAGCAGCACCACTACTAGCACAGATACGCAGTATTTT.

As concerns this clonotype: This likely comes from a read error, as the CDR3 has no conserved phenylalanine or tryptophan at its end. It is unclear where the CDR3 begins or ends on the DNA, so no DNA is shown, and the CDR3 is as TCRdb lists it. The rearrangement joins TRBV7-3 to TRBJ2-7; the listed D gene, TRBD1, was not tested against the DNA. Per germline, CDR1 SGHTA and CDR2 FQGTGA. The CDR3 spans 18 amino acids, including both terminal residues. This CDR3 is CASSRVGANPRETQYFGS.

This clonotype was detected many times. J is TRBJ1-1 and V is TRBV28; TRBD1 agrees at 7 bases. Germline values: CDR1 MDHEN, CDR2 SYDVKM. V lost 1 base to trimming and J lost 0 bases; unmatched junction nucleotides: 8. CDR3 length equals 17 residues. The DNA for the CDR3 is TGTGCCAGCAGTTTATCTGTGGACAGGATTCTGAACACTGAAGCTTTCTTT. It encodes CASSLSVDRILNTEAFF.

By sample fraction, this clonotype is medium-sized (0.01 to 0.1%). The J gene is TRBJ2-5, the V gene TRBV7-9, with D possibly matching TRBD2 (5 bases). Germline values: CDR1 SEHNR, CDR2 FQNEAQ (reference sequence). The CDR3 has 14 amino acids. V lost 5 bases to trimming and J lost 3 bases, with 13 bases between them. CDR3 in amino acids: CASSPAGKEETQYF. CDR3 bases: TGTGCCAGCAGCCCCGCCGGGAAGGAAGAGACCCAGTACTTC.

Many counts were recorded for this clonotype. V gene TRBV19 combines with J gene TRBJ2-2; unclear D gene. The CDR3 length is 12 residues. Trimming shortened V by 3 bases and J by 2 bases, and 1 base separated the two germline ends. Germline CDR1 and CDR2: LNHDA and SQIVND (reference sequence). As DNA, the CDR3 is TGTGCCAGTAGTATCAACACCGGGGAGCTGTTTTTT. This codes for CASSINTGELFF.

This clonotype was seen ten or more times. This chain connects TRBV7-9 to TRBJ1-2, with D possibly being TRBD1 (5 bases). Trimming removed 2 bases from V and 5 bases from J, with 12 bases in between. Germline assignment: CDR1 SEHNR and CDR2 FQNEAQ (reference sequence). The CDR3 spans 14 residues. CDR3 DNA sequence: TGTGCCAGCAGCTTAAGAGGGGAGGCGTATGGCTACACCTTC. It codes for CASSLRGEAYGYTF. The entire variable domain, with the rest obtained from reference TRBV7-9 and TRBJ1-2, is as follows: DTGVSQNPRHKITKRGQNVTFRCDPISEHNRLYWYRQTLGQGPEFLTYFQNEAQLEKSRLLSDRFSAERPKGSFSTLEIQRTEQGDSAMYLCASSLRGEAYGYTFGSGTRLTVV.